These 14 T cell receptor beta chains originate from one sample sequenced in a study of lymphopenia after photon versus proton radiotherapy. The table came from immunoSEQ multiplex PCR; TCRdb's copy has only in-frame clones and leaves some out. The sample holds 70,000 or so clones; under 95% are singletons and the top ten take roughly 2.7%. The source was peripheral blood, collected from a patient treated with photon-based radiotherapy. Source of these receptors: a woman aged 70-85 years with pancreatic cancer.

The chain uses TRBV5-1 and TRBJ1-1, with D possibly matching TRBD1 (5 bases). The CDR3 totals 15 residues. Germline V gives CDR1 SGHRS, CDR2 YFSETQ. Trimming removed 0 bases from V and 1 base from J, with 10 bases in between. CDR3 in amino acids: CASSLAVTGNTEAFF. The CDR3 DNA sequence: TGCGCCAGCAGCTTGGCGGTAACAGGGAACACTGAAGCTTTCTTT. Combining the CDR3 with reference TRBV5-1 and TRBJ1-1 gives the whole variable domain KAGVTQTPRYLIKTRGQQVTLSCSPISGHRSVSWYQQTPGQGLQFLFEYFSETQRNKGNFPGRFSGRQFSNSRSEMNVSTLELGDSALYLCASSLAVTGNTEAFFGQGTRLTVV.

The chain employs TRBV5-8 and TRBJ2-1; D gene uncertain. The germline V gene has CDR1 SGHTS and CDR2 YDEGEE. This CDR3 region has 11 residues. Trimming cost V 2 bases and J 8 bases, with 5 bases left between them. CDR3 in amino acids: CASSLEYEQFF. As DNA, the CDR3 is TGTGCCAGCAGCTTAGAGTATGAGCAGTTCTTC.

This clone has just a few counts. The chain carries TRBV6-6 and TRBJ2-1; 8 bases fit TRBD2. This CDR3 contains 11 residues. V dropped 6 bases and J dropped 10; count of bases not matched to a gene: 2. Germline V gene sequence: CDR1 MNHNY, CDR2 SVGAGI (reference sequence). In DNA, the CDR3 is TGTGCCAGCAGAATAGCGGGAGAGCAGTTCTTC. Amino acid sequence: CASRIAGEQFF.

The rearrangement links TRBV6-6 to TRBJ1-5; TRBD1 might be the D (6 bases). CDR1 and CDR2 (germline): MNHNY, SVGAGI (reference sequence). There are 16 residues in the CDR3. V shed 0 bases and J shed 2 bases, with 11 bases lying between them. The CDR3 here is CASSYSMAGGNQPQHF. CDR3 DNA sequence: TGTGCCAGCAGTTACTCGATGGCAGGGGGCAATCAGCCCCAGCATTTT.

This clone was detected once. CDR3 loop: CASSPDLQETQYF. CDR3 nucleotides: TGTGCCAGCAGCCCTGACCTCCAAGAGACCCAGTACTTC. The gene calls are TRBV5-6 and TRBJ2-5; D is uncertain. There are 13 residues in the CDR3. V lost 4 bases, J lost 1 base, and 8 bases lay in between. Germline assignment: CDR1 SGHDT and CDR2 YYEEEE. Full variable domain (missing parts from reference TRBV5-6 and TRBJ2-5): DAGVTQSPTHLIKTRGQQVTLRCSPKSGHDTVSWYQQALGQGPQFIFQYYEEEERQRGNFPDRFSGHQFPNYSSELNVNALLLGDSALYLCASSPDLQETQYFGPGTRLLVL.

This clone rates as medium-sized. The rearrangement links TRBV11-2 to TRBJ2-4; 8 nucleotides match TRBD2. The ends lost 4 bases at V and 7 bases at J; junction bases unmatched: 6. Germline loops: CDR1 SGHAT, CDR2 FQNNGV. This CDR3 comprises 14 residues. This CDR3 reads CASSSGSGGNIQYF. The CDR3 DNA reads TGTGCCAGCAGCTCCGGCTCGGGAGGGAACATTCAGTACTTC.

The chain joins TRBV5-1 to TRBJ2-7; D is unresolved. V lost 0 bases, J lost 5 bases, and 6 bases lay in between. Per germline, CDR1 SGHRS and CDR2 YFSETQ. This CDR3 spans 12 amino acids. The CDR3 nucleotides read TGCGCCAGCAGCTTGGTGGCCGACGAGCAGTACTTC. This codes for CASSLVADEQYF.

This chain connects TRBV9 to TRBJ2-5; D may correspond to TRBD1 or TRBD2 (5 bases each). The CDR3 has 13 residues. The V end lost 3 bases, the J end lost 7 bases, and 13 bases lay between the germline ends. The germline CDR1 and CDR2 sequences are SGDLS and YYNGEE. CDR3 bases: TGTGCCAGCAGCGGAGGGGATCGGGCGACCCAGTACTTC. Protein product: CASSGGDRATQYF.

Only one count was recorded for this clone. This rearrangement joins TRBV7-2 to TRBJ2-3; TRBD2 matches at 15 bases. The trim removed 3 bases at V and 5 bases at J, leaving 3 bases unmatched. The V gene's germline CDR1 is SGHTA and CDR2 FQGNSA. The length of the CDR3 is 16 residues. The CDR3 nucleotides are TGTGCCAGCAGCTTGGGACTAGCGGGAGGAGAAGATACGCAGTATTTT. Protein product: CASSLGLAGGEDTQYF.

The chain joins TRBV28 to TRBJ1-5; the D is unclear. Per germline, CDR1 MDHEN and CDR2 SYDVKM. The CDR3 contains 14 residues. Trimming left V 3 bases short and J 1 base short, with 7 bases between. This CDR3 is CASSLGLSNQPQHF. DNA for the CDR3: TGTGCCAGCAGTTTGGGTCTCAGCAATCAGCCCCAGCATTTT.

This chain links TRBV19 with TRBJ2-2; D uncertain. V lost 4 bases, J lost 1 base, and 13 bases lay in between. The CDR3 has 16 amino acids. Germline CDR1 LNHDA, CDR2 SQIVND (reference sequence). The chain's CDR3 is CASSTPWTGNTGELFF. The CDR3 nucleotides are TGTGCCAGTAGTACCCCCTGGACGGGGAACACCGGGGAGCTGTTTTTT.

Regarding this clone: The CDR3 ends on some other residue instead of the conserved phenylalanine or tryptophan, so this is likely a read error. It is unclear where the CDR3 begins or ends on the DNA, so no DNA is shown, and the CDR3 is as TCRdb lists it. The chain employs TRBV6-1 and TRBJ1-1; TRBD1, as called in the table, went unchecked against the DNA. The CDR3 is 11 amino acids long, termini counted. The germline V gene has CDR1 MNHNS and CDR2 SASEGT. CDR3 protein: CASSEEGRAEL.

The chain has TRBV13 and TRBJ2-2; 14 bases fit TRBD2. Unmatched junction bases numbered 6, after V lost 5 bases and J lost 4 bases. CDR3 length: 17 residues. Looked up from germline, CDR1 is PRHDT and CDR2 is FYEKMQ (reference sequence). CDR3: CASSTSTSGRATGELFF. In DNA form, the CDR3 reads TGTGCCAGCAGCACCTCGACTAGCGGGAGGGCCACCGGGGAGCTGTTTTTT.

The chain combines TRBV10-3 with TRBJ2-1, with a tentative D call TRBD2 (5 bases). The CDR3 consists of 14 residues. The V end lost 8 bases, the J end lost 5 bases, and 16 bases lay between the germline ends. Germline CDR1 and CDR2: ENHRY and SYGVKD. In nucleotides, the CDR3 is TGTGCCATCCGCCAGGCCGGGGAGCACAATGAGCAGTTCTTC. This encodes CAIRQAGEHNEQFF.